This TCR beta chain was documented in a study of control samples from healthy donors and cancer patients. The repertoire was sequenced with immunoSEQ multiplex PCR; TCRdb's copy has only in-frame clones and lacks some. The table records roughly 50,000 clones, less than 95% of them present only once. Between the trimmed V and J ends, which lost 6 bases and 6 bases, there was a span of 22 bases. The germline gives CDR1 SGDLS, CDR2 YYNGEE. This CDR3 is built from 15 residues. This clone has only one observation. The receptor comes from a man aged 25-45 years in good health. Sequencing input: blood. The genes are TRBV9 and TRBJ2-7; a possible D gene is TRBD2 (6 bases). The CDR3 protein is CASTQGGWRETEQYF. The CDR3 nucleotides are TGTGCCAGCACCCAGGGAGGCTGGCGCGAAACCGAGCAGTACTTC.